A selection of T cell receptor beta chains follows, all from one sample in a study of OX40 agonist ivuxolimab in advanced cancers. The repertoire was sequenced with immunoSEQ multiplex PCR; TCRdb's copy has only in-frame clones and lacks some. The sample consists of tens of thousands of clones, approximately 86% of them appearing once. The sample in question was CD4+ or CD8+ T cells sorted from blood, obtained in a trial of the OX40 agonist ivuxolimab. The receptors stem from an adult with an advanced solid tumor such as melanoma, head and neck, liver or kidney cancer. Each CDR3 is given with its conserved first and last residue. Fields, in order: D gene, J gene, V gene, clone size, CDR3 DNA, CDR3 protein. A D gene is named only where the DNA matches it firmly. Not all rows give a size; the values are once, few, many and, for expanded clones, a class.

NA TRBJ1-4 TRBV7-9 NA TGTGCCAGCAGCCGTTACAGGGCAACTAATGAAAAACTGTTTTTT CASSRYRATNEKLFF
NA TRBJ2-7 TRBV18 NA TGTGCCAGCTCACAGACAGGCTCCAAGCGCCGCGACGAGCAGTACTTC CASSQTGSKRRDEQYF
NA TRBJ1-1 TRBV5-1 NA TGCGCCAGCAGCTTGCCACACGGACAGCTGAACACTGAAGCTTTCTTT CASSLPHGQLNTEAFF
TRBD1 TRBJ2-3 TRBV7-9 NA TGTGCCAGCAGCCCGGGACAGTATACGCAGTATTTT CASSPGQYTQYF
NA TRBJ1-2 TRBV10-2 NA TGCGCCAGCAGTGAGAAGAGCTATGGCTACACCTTC CASSEKSYGYTF
TRBD1 TRBJ1-6 TRBV11-2 NA TGTGCCAGCAGCGCCGGGACAGTTAATTCACCCCTCCACTTT CASSAGTVNSPLHF
NA TRBJ1-4 TRBV7-9 NA TGTGCCAGCAGCTCCCGACTGGGCCCCCCAGGTGAAAAACTGTTTTTT CASSSRLGPPGEKLFF
NA TRBJ1-4 TRBV5-5 NA TGTGCCAGCAGCCCCCTCGGGGCCGAATCCCATAATGAAAAACTGTTTTTT CASSPLGAESHNEKLFF
NA TRBJ1-4 TRBV19 NA TGTGCCAGTAGTATCCCAGGGGATAATGAAGGAAAACTGTTTTTT CASSIPGDNEGKLFF
NA TRBJ1-1 TRBV10-1 NA TGCGCCAGCAGTGAGTCACGTAATGGAGGGAACACTGAAGCTTTCTTT CASSESRNGGNTEAFF
NA TRBJ2-2 TRBV9 NA TGTGCCAGCAGCGTAGGGGCGGCGAACACCGGGGAGCTGTTTTTT CASSVGAANTGELFF
NA TRBJ1-2 TRBV6-5 NA TGTGCCAGCAATGGGAGGATTGGGGGCTACACCTTC CASNGRIGGYTF
NA TRBJ1-2 TRBV5-5 NA TGTGCCAGCAGCTTACCTGGGGGGGGCCCTAGCGCCCCCTATGGCTACACCTTC CASSLPGGGPSAPYGYTF
NA TRBJ2-3 TRBV19 NA TGTGCCAGTAGCCGCGCCGGAGGGACTTGGGGCACAGATACGCAGTATTTT CASSRAGGTWGTDTQYF
NA TRBJ2-7 TRBV5-1 NA TGCGCCAGCAGCTTGAGGTCCGGAGGCTCCTACGAGCAGTACTTC CASSLRSGGSYEQYF
NA TRBJ1-1 TRBV27 NA TGTGCCAGCAGTTGGGGGACGGATATGAACACTGAAGCTTTCTTT CASSWGTDMNTEAFF
TRBD1 TRBJ1-5 TRBV4-1 NA TGCGCCAGCAGCCAAGATCGTCCGACAGGGAGTCGATCCCAGCATTTT CASSQDRPTGSRSQHF
NA TRBJ1-5 TRBV18 NA TGTGCCAGCTCACCAGGGGGGGGCCGAGGTCAGCCCCAGCATTTT CASSPGGGRGQPQHF
NA TRBJ2-5 TRBV11-2 NA TGTGCCAGCAGCTTGAATCCTTCACAAGAGACCCAGTACTTC CASSLNPSQETQYF
TRBD1 TRBJ1-2 TRBV9 NA TGTGCCAGCAGCGCTAGACAGGGGGCGAGGGCTAACTATGGCTACACCTTC CASSARQGARANYGYTF
NA TRBJ2-4 TRBV19 NA TGTGCCAGTCTTCCCAGGGATGGAAAAAACATTCAGTACTTC CASLPRDGKNIQYF
NA TRBJ2-2 TRBV6-5 NA TGTGCCAGCATCCACAGGGCCGAGACCGGGGAGCTGTTTTTT CASIHRAETGELFF
TRBD2 TRBJ2-3 TRBV4-2 NA TGTGCCAGCAGCCAAGGTCCTGGCGGGGGGCTTAGCACAGATACGCAGTATTTT CASSQGPGGGLSTDTQYF
NA TRBJ2-7 TRBV7-2 NA TGTGCCAGCAGCTTAGGTCGGGCTCCAACCTACGAGCAGTACTTC CASSLGRAPTYEQYF
NA TRBJ1-6 TRBV5-4 NA TGTGCCAGCGGGTCGGTAGGGAATAATTCACCCCTCCACTTT CASGSVGNNSPLHF
TRBD1 TRBJ1-2 TRBV6-6 NA TGTGCCAGCAGTAATACAGGGGTGTATGGCTACACCTTC CASSNTGVYGYTF
NA TRBJ2-3 TRBV5-1 NA TGCGCCAGCAGCCAGGCAGATACGCAGTATTTT CASSQADTQYF
NA TRBJ2-2 TRBV5-1 NA TGCGCCAGCAGCTCTGGGAATATTGCCGGGGAGCTGTTTTTT CASSSGNIAGELFF
NA TRBJ1-2 TRBV4-1 NA TGCGCCAGCAGCCAAGATTACGGGGATGGCTACACCTTC CASSQDYGDGYTF
NA TRBJ2-2 TRBV7-2 NA TGTGCCAGCAGACAGGGCCGCACCGGGGAGCTGTTTTTT CASRQGRTGELFF
NA TRBJ2-3 TRBV28 once TGTGCCAGCAGTTCCGGAGGGACAAAATATCGGGATACGCAGTATTTT CASSSGGTKYRDTQYF
NA TRBJ1-5 TRBV7-2 NA TGTGCCAGCAGCTTAGTTGGGGTTCAGCCCCAGCATTTT CASSLVGVQPQHF
NA TRBJ1-1 TRBV4-2 NA TGTGCCAGCAGCCAATCCCATAGGGTAACTGAAGCTTTCTTT CASSQSHRVTEAFF
NA TRBJ1-3 TRBV18 NA TGTGCCAGCTCACCACGGGAGGGGACAATAGGGCCTGGAAACACCATATATTTT CASSPREGTIGPGNTIYF
NA TRBJ2-1 TRBV5-6 NA TGTGCCAGCAGCTTGGAGCAGGTTCAGTTCTTC CASSLEQVQFF
NA TRBJ1-4 TRBV4-1 NA TGCGCCAGCAGCTTAGTGGAGAGGACAGCGAATGAAAAACTGTTTTTT CASSLVERTANEKLFF
NA TRBJ1-1 TRBV5-1 NA TGCGCCAGCAGCCGAGGGTTTCGAGCTTTCTTT CASSRGFRAFF
NA TRBJ1-1 TRBV7-9 NA TGTGCCAGCAGCTTGACGCAGGCGAACACTGAAGCTTTCTTT CASSLTQANTEAFF
TRBD1 TRBJ1-1 TRBV19 NA TGTGCCAGTAGGCTCCAGGGGGTTACTGAAGCTTTCTTT CASRLQGVTEAFF
NA TRBJ1-2 TRBV2 NA TGTGCCAGCAGTACTGCCTGGGTCGACTATGGCTACACCTTC CASSTAWVDYGYTF
NA TRBJ1-6 TRBV10-2 NA TGCGCCAGCAGGGGACCTTTCAGCTCCTATAATTCACCCCTCCACTTT CASRGPFSSYNSPLHF